The clone carrying this TCR beta chain occurred once. Its antigen is still unknown. Libraries were prepared by immunoSEQ multiplex PCR; TCRdb keeps only in-frame clonotypes and omits some of them. The table includes 10,000 to 15,000 clones, about 87% detected once. The data are from a study of lymphopenia after photon versus proton radiotherapy. Germline trimming cut 6 bases from V and 5 bases from J; bases unmatched to any gene: 12. The CDR3 sequence is 15 residues long. Germline assignment: CDR1 SNHLY and CDR2 FYNNEI. Study findings and constraints: Post-nadir TCR diversity decline inversely tracked overall survival among those who died. Oligoclonal CD8+ Temra expansion after nadir drove photon patients' diversity drop. Survival link was tested only in deceased patients; proton benefit remains a possibility. Relative stability marked proton patients; photon patients lost diversity and naive cells.

The sequencing here drew on peripheral blood, taken from a patient treated with photon-based radiotherapy. The rearrangement uses TRBV2 and TRBJ2-5, with 7 nucleotides matching TRBD2. This receptor was identified in a man aged 55 to 70 with pancreatic cancer. CDR3 sequence: CASREVRGAGETQYF. CDR3 coding DNA: TGTGCCAGCAGAGAGGTTAGGGGAGCGGGGGAGACCCAGTACTTC.